These 8 T cell receptor beta chains share one sample of origin, sequenced in a study of cytotoxic CD8 clonotypes in ibrutinib-treated CLL. Produced via immunoSEQ multiplex PCR; TCRdb's table is partial and in-frame only. The data show fewer than 400,000 clones, 67% seen once. Sequenced material: PBMCs, taken after 36 months of ibrutinib treatment. The receptors stem from a human donor with chronic lymphocytic leukemia.

The genes are TRBV5-6 and TRBJ1-2; D remains unclear. The CDR3 has 14 amino acids. CDR1 and CDR2 (germline): SGHDT, YYEEEE. The V end was cut by 9 bases, the J end by 0 bases, with 15 bases between. Here the CDR3 DNA reads TGTGCCACCTTGGGCAAAGCTTCTAACTATGGCTACACCTTC. The encoded protein is CATLGKASNYGYTF. Full variable domain (outside the CDR3, taken from reference TRBV5-6 and TRBJ1-2): DAGVTQSPTHLIKTRGQQVTLRCSPKSGHDTVSWYQQALGQGPQFIFQYYEEEERQRGNFPDRFSGHQFPNYSSELNVNALLLGDSALYLCATLGKASNYGYTFGSGTRLTVV.

This clone has only a few counts. The genes are TRBV5-4 and TRBJ1-2; 11 bases align to TRBD1. CDR3 length equals 15 residues. CDR1 and CDR2 from the germline V gene are SGHNT and YYREEE (reference sequence). Unmatched junction bases numbered 8, after V lost 3 bases and J lost 7 bases. The DNA for the CDR3 is TGTGCCAGCAGCTCCTTAGGACAGGGGGCTCGTGGCTACACCTTC. Its protein is CASSSLGQGARGYTF.

This clone was recorded once. The chain employs TRBV27 and TRBJ2-1; 12 bases line up with TRBD2. J lost 2 bases, V lost 5 bases, and 7 bases had no gene match. The CDR3 runs to 17 residues. CDR1 MNHEY and CDR2 SMNVEV come from the germline V gene (reference sequence). CDR3 bases: TGTGCCAGCAGTCCCCTTGGACTAGCGGGACCCTACAATGAGCAGTTCTTC. Translating gives CASSPLGLAGPYNEQFF.

The chain uses TRBV6-5 and TRBJ2-7; 9 bases fit TRBD1. CDR1 is MNHEY, CDR2 SVGAGI, per germline. V trimming: 4 bases; J trimming: 3 bases; junction bases outside the gene matches: 4. The CDR3 is 14 amino acids. The DNA of the CDR3 is TGTGCCAGCAGTTCACAGACAGGGGGCTACGAGCAGTACTTC. This codes for CASSSQTGGYEQYF.

This clone was picked up one time. The rearrangement links TRBV6-6 to TRBJ2-7; the D gene could be TRBD1 or TRBD2 (5 bases each). Looked up from germline, CDR1 is MNHNY and CDR2 is SVGAGI (reference sequence). The CDR3 runs 13 residues. The V gene lost 0 bases and the J gene lost 6 bases, with 9 bases spanning the gap. CDR3 protein: CASSYSEGPEQYF. CDR3 DNA: TGTGCCAGCAGTTACTCAGAGGGGCCCGAGCAGTACTTC.

J is TRBJ2-5 and V is TRBV7-9; D might be TRBD1 (5 bases). Trimming cost V 1 base and J 3 bases, with 18 bases left between them. There are 17 residues in the CDR3. The germline CDR1 and CDR2 sequences are SEHNR and FQNEAQ (reference sequence). The CDR3 spells CASSLVPGREDEETQYF. For the CDR3, the DNA is TGTGCCAGCAGCTTAGTTCCAGGGCGAGAGGACGAAGAGACCCAGTACTTC.

The chain combines TRBV18 with TRBJ2-7; 7 bases are a match to TRBD1. This CDR3 is built from 16 residues. Germline CDR1 KGHSH, CDR2 LQKENI. The ends lost 3 bases at V and 4 bases at J; junction bases unmatched: 12. CDR3 DNA sequence: TGTGCCAGCTCACCGAAGGACAGGCCGGTTCTTTACGAGCAGTACTTC. This encodes CASSPKDRPVLYEQYF.

This clone was seen a handful of times. This sample also contains other DNA sequences that code for the same CDR3. The V gene is TRBV4-1, the J gene TRBJ2-2; D unclear. The germline CDR1 and CDR2 sequences are MGHRA and YSYEKL. Trimming shortened V by 0 bases and J by 1 base, and 6 bases separated the two germline ends. The CDR3 runs to 15 residues. The CDR3 DNA sequence: TGCGCCAGCAGCCAAGACCCCTTGAACACCGGGGAGCTGTTTTTT. It encodes CASSQDPLNTGELFF.